These 9 T cell receptor beta chains originate from one sample sequenced in a study of tumor-infiltrating lymphocytes in oesophageal squamous cell carcinoma. A single record per CDR3 protein comes from TCRdb applying MiXCR to the PCR reads. The sample lists 20,000 to 25,000 distinct CDR3 sequences; roughly a third were seen once. Material: esophageal tumor tissue. These receptors came from a female donor with esophageal squamous cell carcinoma.

Notes on this clonotype: This CDR3 is missing its conserved last phenylalanine or tryptophan, likely due to a read error. No DNA is shown, since the ends of the CDR3 on it are uncertain; the CDR3 is the one TCRdb lists. J is TRBJ2-5 and V is TRBV6-2 or TRBV6-3. Germline values: CDR1 MNHEY, CDR2 SVGEGT. With termini counted, the CDR3 has 10 amino acids. The CDR3: CASSTETFGS.

The chain combines TRBV20-1 with TRBJ1-1; D possibly corresponds to TRBD1 (6 bases). This CDR3 is 14 amino acids long. Germline V gene sequence: CDR1 DFQATT, CDR2 SNEGSKA (reference sequence). Trimming pared 2 bases from V and 3 bases from J, leaving 13 bases between. This CDR3 is CSARKGGGHTEAFF. The CDR3 bases are TGCAGTGCTAGAAAGGGGGGAGGGCACACTGAAGCTTTCTTT.

This chain joins TRBV7-4 and TRBJ1-2; 7 nucleotides match TRBD1. In germline, CDR1 is SGHVT, CDR2 SQSDAQ. Trimming took 4 bases from V and 2 from J; bases not matched to a gene: 10. CDR3 length equals 16 residues. The CDR3 loop reads CASSSPDRAANYGYTF. CDR3 sequence (DNA): TGTGCCAGCAGCTCCCCAGACAGGGCGGCGAACTATGGCTACACCTTC.

As concerns this clonotype: As the CDR3 is not closed by the conserved phenylalanine or tryptophan, this likely results from a read error. No DNA is shown, since the ends of the CDR3 on it are uncertain; the CDR3 is the one TCRdb lists. The chain links TRBV7-8 to TRBJ2-3; the table's D call of TRBD1 was not tested on the DNA. Counting both end residues, the CDR3 totals 17 amino acids. Germline assignment: CDR1 SGHVS and CDR2 FQNEAQ. The CDR3 spells CASSSQGWVRETQYFGP.

This clonotype was seen repeatedly, ten times or more. This rearrangement joins TRBV7-9 to TRBJ2-3; D tentatively fits TRBD1 or TRBD2 (6 bases each). CDR3 length: 18 amino acids. V shed 5 bases and J shed 0 bases, with 21 bases lying between them. Per the germline V gene, CDR1 is SEHNR and CDR2 is FQNEAQ (reference sequence). The CDR3 DNA reads TGTGCCAGCAGCAAAGGGGGTTGGGACTTGCCTAGCACAGATACGCAGTATTTT. Translating gives CASSKGGWDLPSTDTQYF.

This clonotype is termed medium-sized. The chain joins TRBV7-8 to TRBJ2-7, with TRBD2 matching over 12 bases. J lost 2 bases, V lost 1 base, and 3 bases had no gene match. Looked up from germline, CDR1 is SGHVS and CDR2 is FQNEAQ. CDR3 length equals 16 residues. The CDR3 is CASSLGGLAGTYEQYF. CDR3 sequence (DNA): TGTGCCAGCAGCTTAGGTGGACTAGCGGGAACCTACGAGCAGTACTTC.

On this clonotype itself: This may come from a read error, since a much larger clone is one base off. The genes are TRBV5-4 and TRBJ1-1, with D possibly being TRBD2 (5 bases). The J call may be mistaken, given a closer DNA end match to TRBJ2-3. The CDR3 spans 16 residues. Germline CDR1 reads SGHNT; CDR2 reads YYREEE (reference sequence). The CDR3 is CASSSGKSPLTDTQYF. The DNA for the CDR3 is TGTGCCAGCAGCTCGGGAAAATCCCCTCTCACAGATACGCAGTATTTT.

The chain uses TRBV6-1 and TRBJ2-3, with 12 bases aligning to TRBD2. J was trimmed by 3 bases and V by 5 bases; bases with no gene match: 12. This CDR3 is 18 amino acids long. Looked up from germline, CDR1 is MNHNS and CDR2 is SASEGT. The CDR3 bases are TGTGCCAGCAGTCTATCTAGCGGGGGGGCCGTTTCTACAGATACGCAGTATTTT. Amino acid sequence: CASSLSSGGAVSTDTQYF.

This clonotype was found many times. This chain links TRBV24-1 with TRBJ2-1, with 9 bases lining up with TRBD1. Trimming removed 0 bases from V and 2 bases from J; junction bases left unmatched: 7. There are 18 residues in the CDR3. Germline V gene lookup returns CDR1 KGHDR and CDR2 SFDVKD. Here the CDR3 DNA reads TGTGCCACCAGTGATTTGACCGGGCGACAGGGGGCCTACAATGAGCAGTTCTTC. It encodes CATSDLTGRQGAYNEQFF.